This T cell receptor beta chain was sequenced in a study of blood T cell repertoires in COVID-19. Study-wide context: The United States, Italy and Spain were the sources of the acute and convalescent COVID-19 samples. The analysed material was cDNA or gDNA that came from T cells, B-cell-depleted T cells, or PBMCs.

This CDR3 is built from 12 residues. Germline-derived CDR1 and CDR2 are SGHNT and YENEEA. With V trimmed by 7 bases and J by 7 bases, 2 bases remained unmatched. Original data processing: Reference gene primer amplification yielded estimated nucleated cell counts. Measured with immunoSEQ multiplex PCR; TCRdb has only the in-frame clones, and not every one. The V and J calls and clone size were taken over from that table, and D and trimming were inferred from the DNA. The sample shows more than 300,000 clones, about 90% of them seen only once. Followed over time, Seattle patients had been enrolled while infection was active.

Sequencing was performed on peripheral blood. V usage is TRBV11-3 and J usage is TRBJ2-5, with TRBD1 identical over 11 bases. This receptor was taken from a woman aged 25 to 45 with COVID-19, enrolled during active disease. This CDR3 reads CASKGQGGTQYF. The CDR3 DNA reads TGTGCCAGCAAGGGACAGGGGGGGACCCAGTACTTC.